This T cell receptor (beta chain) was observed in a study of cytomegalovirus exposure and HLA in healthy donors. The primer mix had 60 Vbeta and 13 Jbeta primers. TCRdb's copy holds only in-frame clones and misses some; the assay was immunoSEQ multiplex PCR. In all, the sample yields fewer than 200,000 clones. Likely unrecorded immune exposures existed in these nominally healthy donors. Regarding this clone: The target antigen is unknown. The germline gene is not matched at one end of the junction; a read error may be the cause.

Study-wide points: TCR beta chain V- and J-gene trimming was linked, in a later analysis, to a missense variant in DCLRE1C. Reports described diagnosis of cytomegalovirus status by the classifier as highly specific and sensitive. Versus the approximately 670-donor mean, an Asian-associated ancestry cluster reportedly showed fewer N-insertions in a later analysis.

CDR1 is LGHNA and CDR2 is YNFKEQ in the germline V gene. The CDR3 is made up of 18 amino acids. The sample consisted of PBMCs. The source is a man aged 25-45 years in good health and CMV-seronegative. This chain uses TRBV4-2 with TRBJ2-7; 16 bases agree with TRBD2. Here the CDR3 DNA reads TGTGCCGGCAGCCAATTGGGACTAGCGGGGGGGACCACCTACGAGCAGTACTTC. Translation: CAGSQLGLAGGTTYEQYF.